The 21 T cell receptor beta chains in this list originate from one sample, sequenced in a study of PD-1 blockade in classical Hodgkin lymphoma. This sample's time point: cycle 4 day 1 (C4D1), after more than five weeks of nivolumab. Relapse after autologous stem cell transplantation occurred in every patient, and brentuximab vedotin exposure varied. TCRdb's copy holds only in-frame clones and misses some; the assay was immunoSEQ multiplex PCR. This sample has 15,000 to 20,000 clones, with around 81% found just once. The sequenced sample was peripheral blood mononuclear cells (PBMCs), obtained before the fourth cycle of nivolumab. The source is a human donor with classical Hodgkin lymphoma.

The rearrangement uses TRBV29-1 and TRBJ2-2, with 7 bases lining up with TRBD1. Unmatched junction bases numbered 7, after V lost 8 bases and J lost 1 base. This CDR3 contains 14 residues. The V gene's germline CDR1 is SQVTM and CDR2 ANQGSEA. The chain's CDR3 is CSTDRDKNTGELFF. The CDR3 region has the DNA TGCAGCACCGACAGGGATAAGAACACCGGGGAGCTGTTTTTT.

The V call is TRBV5-4, the J call TRBJ2-7, with 7 bases lining up with TRBD2. Germline V gives CDR1 SGHNT, CDR2 YYREEE (reference sequence). CDR3 size: 14 residues. The V segment lost 4 bases and the J segment 3 bases; nucleotides outside the gene matches: 7. CDR3 nucleotides: TGTGCCAGCAGCCCCGGGGGGACGGACTACGAGCAGTACTTC. Amino acid sequence: CASSPGGTDYEQYF.

J is TRBJ2-7 and V is TRBV19; D gene uncertain. The CDR3 runs 15 residues. Germline V gene lookup returns CDR1 LNHDA and CDR2 SQIVND (reference sequence). The V end was cut by 7 bases, the J end by 2 bases, with 18 bases between. The CDR3 nucleotides read TGTGCCAGTAAATTAACGGGTCATTCGCCCTACGAGCAGTACTTC. This encodes CASKLTGHSPYEQYF.

This chain links TRBV19 with TRBJ2-2; D not resolved. In germline, CDR1 is LNHDA, CDR2 SQIVND (reference sequence). The CDR3 consists of 17 residues. Trimming took off 5 bases at V and 1 base at J, with 17 bases between the two ends. CDR3 residues: CASSYLAPSGNTGELFF. DNA of the CDR3: TGTGCCAGTAGTTACCTCGCCCCGTCGGGGAACACCGGGGAGCTGTTTTTT.

In its sample, this clone was seen once. CDR3 coding DNA: TGTGCCACCCCGGGACGCCGGTCCTACGAGCAGTACTTC. Residues: CATPGRRSYEQYF. The chain joins TRBV19 to TRBJ2-7, with D perhaps matching TRBD1 or TRBD2 (5 bases each). The V gene lost 10 bases and the J gene lost 1 base, with 14 bases spanning the gap. Germline CDR1 is LNHDA and CDR2 is SQIVND (reference sequence). CDR3 length: 13 residues.

This clone was recorded only once. V gene TRBV28 combines with J gene TRBJ1-5; D perhaps matches TRBD1 (6 bases). V lost 7 bases and J lost 1, with 14 bases in between. The CDR3 is 15 amino acids. Germline V gene lookup returns CDR1 MDHEN and CDR2 SYDVKM. CDR3 sequence (DNA): TGTGCCAGCACCAGCGGGGGGGCGAGCAATCAGCCCCAGCATTTT. Protein product: CASTSGGASNQPQHF.

This chain connects TRBV18 to TRBJ1-2, with TRBD1 matching 11 bases. The CDR3 runs 12 residues. In germline, CDR1 is KGHSH, CDR2 LQKENI. Trimming cost V 2 bases and J 11 bases; bases outside gene matches: 1. The CDR3 reads CASSPGTGGYTF. In DNA, the CDR3 is TGTGCCAGCTCACCAGGGACAGGGGGTTACACCTTC.

J is TRBJ2-7 and V is TRBV18, with D perhaps matching TRBD1 (5 bases). Trimming stripped 8 bases from V and 0 bases from J, with 11 bases between. The CDR3 covers 13 residues. CDR1 KGHSH and CDR2 LQKENI come from the germline V gene. The CDR3: CASPTESSYEQYF. The DNA of the CDR3 is TGTGCCAGCCCGACAGAGAGCTCCTACGAGCAGTACTTC. Drawing the rest from reference TRBV18 and TRBJ2-7, the complete variable domain is NAGVMQNPRHLVRRRGQEARLRCSPMKGHSHVYWYRQLPEEGLKFMVYLQKENIIDESGMPKERFSAEFPKEGPSILRIQQVVRGDSAAYFCASPTESSYEQYFGPGTRLTVT.

With regard to this clone: This CDR3 fails to terminate in the conserved phenylalanine or tryptophan, so it likely reflects a read error. The CDR3 loop is CASSQRSTGYEQYI. The CDR3 DNA sequence: TGTGCCAGCAGCCAGAGATCTACAGGCTACGAGCAGTACATC. This chain uses TRBV16 with TRBJ2-7, with D tentatively TRBD1 (5 bases). CDR1 KGHSY and CDR2 FQNENV come from the germline V gene. The CDR3 contains 14 residues. V lost 3 bases and J 3 bases, leaving 12 bases between the germline ends.

J is TRBJ1-6 and V is TRBV7-9; D perhaps matches TRBD1 (5 bases). Trimming shortened V by 5 bases and J by 9 bases, and 20 bases separated the two germline ends. From germline, CDR1 is SEHNR and CDR2 FQNEAQ (reference sequence). The length of the CDR3 is 16 residues. The CDR3 region is CASSPKSSGPFSPLHF. As DNA, the CDR3 is TGTGCCAGCAGCCCGAAGTCTTCAGGGCCGTTTTCACCCCTCCACTTT.

V is TRBV27 and J is TRBJ2-2; 9 nucleotides align to TRBD1. The CDR3 covers 15 residues. Germline CDR1 MNHEY, CDR2 SMNVEV (reference sequence). With 1 base clipped from V and 4 bases from J, the junction kept 1 base outside the gene matches. The CDR3 region is CASSLWGQGTGELFF. CDR3 nucleotide sequence: TGTGCCAGCAGTTTATGGGGACAGGGCACCGGGGAGCTGTTTTTT.

The count of this clone is one. The chain combines TRBV7-2 with TRBJ1-6; D unresolved. The germline V gene encodes CDR1 SGHTA and CDR2 FQGNSA. V lost 4 bases to trimming and J lost 5 bases, with 12 bases between them. The CDR3 runs 15 residues. CDR3 in amino acids: CASSYRPGDNSPLHF. In DNA form, the CDR3 reads TGTGCCAGCAGCTATAGGCCCGGGGATAATTCACCCCTCCACTTT.

This clone was observed once. V is TRBV2 and J is TRBJ1-1; D might be TRBD1 (6 bases). Germline V gene lookup returns CDR1 SNHLY and CDR2 FYNNEI. V was shortened by 3 bases and J by 11 bases, with 16 bases between the two germline ends. The CDR3 loop spans 13 amino acids. Here the CDR3 DNA reads TGTGCCAGCAGTGATCGGGGGGGCCATCGCGCTTTCTTT. It codes for CASSDRGGHRAFF.

The chain couples TRBV13 to TRBJ2-1; a weak D match, TRBD2 (6 bases). The CDR3 has 21 residues. Germline CDR1 is PRHDT and CDR2 is FYEKMQ (reference sequence). Trimming left V 4 bases short and J 2 bases short, with 30 bases between. CDR3: CASSSAMGGLAPGWTYNEQFF. As DNA, the CDR3 is TGTGCCAGCAGCTCCGCAATGGGTGGGCTAGCGCCCGGTTGGACCTACAATGAGCAGTTCTTC.

This sequence joins TRBV19 and TRBJ2-3, with 7 bases fitting TRBD1. V shed 2 bases, J shed 6 bases, and the junction held 8 bases outside the gene matches. Looked up from germline, CDR1 is LNHDA and CDR2 is SQIVND (reference sequence). CDR3 length: 15 residues. This chain's CDR3 is CASSIFPGGGDTQYF. CDR3 bases: TGTGCCAGTAGTATATTCCCAGGGGGTGGGGATACGCAGTATTTT. Full variable domain (outside the CDR3, taken from reference TRBV19 and TRBJ2-3): DGGITQSPKYLFRKEGQNVTLSCEQNLNHDAMYWYRQDPGQGLRLIYYSQIVNDFQKGDIAEGYSVSREKKESFPLTVTSAQKNPTAFYLCASSIFPGGGDTQYFGPGTRLTVL.

CDR3 sequence (DNA): TGTGCCAGCAGCTTGTCCGACGGTTTGAACACTGAAGCTTTCTTT. Translating gives CASSLSDGLNTEAFF. The chain couples TRBV5-4 to TRBJ1-1, with unresolved D. In germline, CDR1 is SGHNT, CDR2 YYREEE (reference sequence). This CDR3 is built from 15 residues. Trimming stripped 1 base from V and 0 bases from J, with 10 bases between.

The chain uses TRBV19 and TRBJ2-6; D is undetermined. Germline V gives CDR1 LNHDA, CDR2 SQIVND (reference sequence). The ends were cut back, 5 bases at V and 0 bases at J, with 8 bases in the middle. There are 15 residues in the CDR3. CDR3 sequence reads: CASSSGSSGANVLTF. CDR3 sequence (DNA): TGTGCCAGTAGTTCCGGAAGCTCTGGGGCCAACGTCCTGACTTTC. Full variable domain (rest looked up from reference TRBV19 and TRBJ2-6): DGGITQSPKYLFRKEGQNVTLSCEQNLNHDAMYWYRQDPGQGLRLIYYSQIVNDFQKGDIAEGYSVSREKKESFPLTVTSAQKNPTAFYLCASSSGSSGANVLTFGAGSRLTVL.

The chain links TRBV27 to TRBJ1-6, with 7 bases fitting TRBD1. The CDR3 contains 16 residues. The ends lost 5 bases at V and 4 bases at J; junction bases unmatched: 8. CDR1 MNHEY and CDR2 SMNVEV come from the germline V gene (reference sequence). The CDR3 region is CASSRTRQGYNSPLHF. The CDR3 DNA follows: TGTGCCAGCAGTAGAACACGACAGGGATATAATTCACCCCTCCACTTT.

This sequence joins TRBV5-1 and TRBJ2-1; possibly TRBD2 for D (5 bases). V was clipped by 0 bases and J by 5 bases, with 12 bases between them. CDR1 SGHRS and CDR2 YFSETQ come from the germline V gene. The CDR3 totals 15 residues. The CDR3 loop reads CASSLAGVPNNEQFF. CDR3 DNA: TGCGCCAGCAGCTTGGCCGGGGTTCCCAACAATGAGCAGTTCTTC. The full variable domain, in which reference TRBV5-1 and TRBJ2-1 provide the parts outside the CDR3, is KAGVTQTPRYLIKTRGQQVTLSCSPISGHRSVSWYQQTPGQGLQFLFEYFSETQRNKGNFPGRFSGRQFSNSRSEMNVSTLELGDSALYLCASSLAGVPNNEQFFGPGTRLTVL.

This clone was counted a single time. The genes are TRBV15 and TRBJ2-1; a weak D match, TRBD2 (6 bases). The CDR3 is 16 residues long. Between the trimmed V and J ends, which lost 2 bases and 6 bases, there was a span of 17 bases. Germline V gene data show CDR1 as LNHNV and CDR2 as YYDKDF (reference sequence). CDR3 residues: CATSRPRDLPGNEQFF. DNA for the CDR3: TGTGCCACCAGCAGACCAAGGGACTTACCCGGCAATGAGCAGTTCTTC.

V gene TRBV28 combines with J gene TRBJ1-1, with 9 bases fitting TRBD1. V lost 5 bases and J lost 4; bases outside the gene matches: 8. The CDR3 sequence is 15 residues long. The germline V gene encodes CDR1 MDHEN and CDR2 SYDVKM. DNA of the CDR3: TGTGCCAGCAGTGCCACAGGGGGCCGGGGCACTGAAGCTTTCTTT. This encodes CASSATGGRGTEAFF.